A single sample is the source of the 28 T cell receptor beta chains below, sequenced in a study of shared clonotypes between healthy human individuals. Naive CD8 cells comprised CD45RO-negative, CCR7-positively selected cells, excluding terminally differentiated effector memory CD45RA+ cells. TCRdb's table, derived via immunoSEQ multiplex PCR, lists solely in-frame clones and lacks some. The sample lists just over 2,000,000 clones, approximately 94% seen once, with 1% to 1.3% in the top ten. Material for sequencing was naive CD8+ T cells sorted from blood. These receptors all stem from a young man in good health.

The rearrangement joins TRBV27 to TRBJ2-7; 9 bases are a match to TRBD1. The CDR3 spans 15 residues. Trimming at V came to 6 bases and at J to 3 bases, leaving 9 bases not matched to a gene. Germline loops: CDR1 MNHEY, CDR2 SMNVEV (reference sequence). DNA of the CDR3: TGTGCCAGCAGAAACTCCGGGACAGGGATCTACGAGCAGTACTTC. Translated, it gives CASRNSGTGIYEQYF.

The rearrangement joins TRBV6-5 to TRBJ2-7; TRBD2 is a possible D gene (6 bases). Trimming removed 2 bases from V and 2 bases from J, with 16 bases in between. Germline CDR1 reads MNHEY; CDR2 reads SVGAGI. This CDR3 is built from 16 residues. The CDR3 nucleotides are TGTGCCAGCAGTTACAAAGGGGACTCCTGGCCCTACGAGCAGTACTTC. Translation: CASSYKGDSWPYEQYF.

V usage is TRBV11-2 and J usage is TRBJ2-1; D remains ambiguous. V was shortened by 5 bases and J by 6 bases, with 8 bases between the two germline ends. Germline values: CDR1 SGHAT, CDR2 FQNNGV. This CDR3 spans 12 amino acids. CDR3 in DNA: TGTGCCAGCAGCCCCTTCGGCAATGAGCAGTTCTTC. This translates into CASSPFGNEQFF. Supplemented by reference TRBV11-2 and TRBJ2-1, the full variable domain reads EAGVAQSPRYKIIEKRQSVAFWCNPISGHATLYWYQQILGQGPKLLIQFQNNGVVDDSQLPKDRFSAERLKGVDSTLKIQPAKLEDSAVYLCASSPFGNEQFFGPGTRLTVL.

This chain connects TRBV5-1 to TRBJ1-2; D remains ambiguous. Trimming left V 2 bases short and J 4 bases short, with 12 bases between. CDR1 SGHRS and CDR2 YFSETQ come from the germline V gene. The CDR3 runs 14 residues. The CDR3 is CASSLADSAYGYTF. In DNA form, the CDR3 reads TGCGCCAGCAGCTTAGCCGACTCTGCCTATGGCTACACCTTC.

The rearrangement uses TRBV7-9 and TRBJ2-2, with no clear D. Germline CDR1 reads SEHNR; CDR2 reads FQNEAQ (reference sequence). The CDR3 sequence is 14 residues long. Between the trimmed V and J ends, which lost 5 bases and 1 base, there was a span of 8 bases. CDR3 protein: CASSPSLNTGELFF. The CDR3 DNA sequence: TGTGCCAGCAGCCCCTCCCTGAACACCGGGGAGCTGTTTTTT.

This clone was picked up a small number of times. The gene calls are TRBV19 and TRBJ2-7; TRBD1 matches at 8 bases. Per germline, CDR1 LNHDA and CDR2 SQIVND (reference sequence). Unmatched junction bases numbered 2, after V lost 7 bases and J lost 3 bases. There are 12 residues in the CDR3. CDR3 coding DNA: TGTGCCAGTATCGGACAGGGCTACGAGCAGTACTTC. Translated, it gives CASIGQGYEQYF.

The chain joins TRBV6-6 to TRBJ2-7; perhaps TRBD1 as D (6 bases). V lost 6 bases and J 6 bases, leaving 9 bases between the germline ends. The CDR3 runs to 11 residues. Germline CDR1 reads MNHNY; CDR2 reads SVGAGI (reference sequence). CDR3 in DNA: TGTGCCAGCAGCCCAGGGGCCGAGCAGTACTTC. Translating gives CASSPGAEQYF.

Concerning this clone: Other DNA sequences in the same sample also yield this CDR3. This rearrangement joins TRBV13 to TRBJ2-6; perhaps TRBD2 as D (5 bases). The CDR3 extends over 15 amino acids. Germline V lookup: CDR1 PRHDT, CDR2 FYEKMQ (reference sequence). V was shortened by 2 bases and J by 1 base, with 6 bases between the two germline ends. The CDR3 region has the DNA TGTGCCAGCAGCTTACGGGGTTCTGGGGCCAACGTCCTGACTTTC. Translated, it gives CASSLRGSGANVLTF.

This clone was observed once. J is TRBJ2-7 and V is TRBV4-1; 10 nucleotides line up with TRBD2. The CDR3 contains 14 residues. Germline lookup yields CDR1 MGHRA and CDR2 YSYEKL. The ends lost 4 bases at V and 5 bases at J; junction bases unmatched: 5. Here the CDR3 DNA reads TGCGCCAGCAGCCCTAGCGGGAGTACCGACGAGCAGTACTTC. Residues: CASSPSGSTDEQYF.

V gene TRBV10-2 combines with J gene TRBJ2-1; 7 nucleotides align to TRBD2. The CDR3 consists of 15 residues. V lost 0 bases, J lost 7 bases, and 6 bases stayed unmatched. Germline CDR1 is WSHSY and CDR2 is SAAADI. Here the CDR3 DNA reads TGCGCCAGCAGTGAGTCCGCACTAGCGACAAATGAGCAGTTCTTC. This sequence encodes CASSESALATNEQFF.

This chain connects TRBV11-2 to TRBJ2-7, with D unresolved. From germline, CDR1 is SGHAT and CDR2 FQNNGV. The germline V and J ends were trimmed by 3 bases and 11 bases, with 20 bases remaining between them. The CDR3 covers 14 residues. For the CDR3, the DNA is TGTGCCAGCAGCTTGGCCCCCTTCGCGGATCTGGAGTACTTC. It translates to CASSLAPFADLEYF.

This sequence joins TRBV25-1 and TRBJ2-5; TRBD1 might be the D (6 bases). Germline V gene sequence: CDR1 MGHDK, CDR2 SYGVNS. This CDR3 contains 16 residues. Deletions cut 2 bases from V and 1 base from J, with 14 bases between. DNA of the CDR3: TGTGCCAGCAGTGAAAGCATGGCAGGGGTCCAAGAGACCCAGTACTTC. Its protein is CASSESMAGVQETQYF.

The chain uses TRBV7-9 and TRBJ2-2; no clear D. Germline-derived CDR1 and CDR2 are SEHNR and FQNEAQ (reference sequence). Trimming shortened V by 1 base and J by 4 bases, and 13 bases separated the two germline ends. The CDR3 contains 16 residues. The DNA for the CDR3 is TGTGCCAGCAGCTTAGTCGAGTCCCGAGGCACCGGGGAGCTGTTTTTT. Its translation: CASSLVESRGTGELFF.

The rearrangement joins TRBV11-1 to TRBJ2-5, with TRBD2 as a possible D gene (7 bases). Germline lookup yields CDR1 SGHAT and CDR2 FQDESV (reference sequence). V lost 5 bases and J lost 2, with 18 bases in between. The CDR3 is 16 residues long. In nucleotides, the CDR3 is TGTGCCAGCAGCCCCCTGGCGGGGGCTGAACAAGAGACCCAGTACTTC. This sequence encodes CASSPLAGAEQETQYF.

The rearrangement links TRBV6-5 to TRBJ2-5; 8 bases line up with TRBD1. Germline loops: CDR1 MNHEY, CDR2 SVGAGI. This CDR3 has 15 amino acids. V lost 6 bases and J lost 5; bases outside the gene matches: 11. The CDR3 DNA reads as TGTGCCAGCAGCAACGGACAGGGCCCAGAGGAGACCCAGTACTTC. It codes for CASSNGQGPEETQYF.

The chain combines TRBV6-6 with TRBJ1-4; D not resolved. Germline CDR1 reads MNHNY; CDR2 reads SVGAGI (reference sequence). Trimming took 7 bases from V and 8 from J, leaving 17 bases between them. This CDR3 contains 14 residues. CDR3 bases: TGTGCCAGCACCCCCTCGACCAGGCGGGAAAAACTGTTTTTT. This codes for CASTPSTRREKLFF.

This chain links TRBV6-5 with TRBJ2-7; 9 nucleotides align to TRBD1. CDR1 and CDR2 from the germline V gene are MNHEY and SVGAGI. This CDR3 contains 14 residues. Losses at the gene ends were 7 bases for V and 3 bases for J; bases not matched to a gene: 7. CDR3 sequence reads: CASNPGTGYYEQYF. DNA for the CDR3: TGTGCCAGCAACCCCGGGACAGGGTACTACGAGCAGTACTTC.

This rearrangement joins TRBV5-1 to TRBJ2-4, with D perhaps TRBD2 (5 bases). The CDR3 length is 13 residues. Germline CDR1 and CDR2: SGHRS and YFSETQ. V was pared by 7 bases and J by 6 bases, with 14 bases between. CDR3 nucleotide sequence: TGCGCCAGCCCGAAGGGAGTGGGAAACATTCAGTACTTC. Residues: CASPKGVGNIQYF.

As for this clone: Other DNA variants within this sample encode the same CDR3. CDR3 DNA: TGTGCCAGCAGCGTAGAAGGTAGCGGGGGGGCCCGAGAGACCCAGTACTTC. Its protein is CASSVEGSGGARETQYF. This sequence joins TRBV9 and TRBJ2-5; 11 nucleotides line up with TRBD2. The CDR3 is made up of 17 amino acids. After removal of 0 bases from V and 4 bases from J, the junction contained 8 bases not matched to a gene. Germline CDR1 is SGDLS and CDR2 is YYNGEE.

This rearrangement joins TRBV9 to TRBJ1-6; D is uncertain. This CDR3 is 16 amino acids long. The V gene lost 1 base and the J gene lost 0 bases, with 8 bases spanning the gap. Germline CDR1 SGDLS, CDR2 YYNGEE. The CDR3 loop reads CASSVSGDSYNSPLHF. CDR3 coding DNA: TGTGCCAGCAGCGTATCCGGGGACTCCTATAATTCACCCCTCCACTTT.

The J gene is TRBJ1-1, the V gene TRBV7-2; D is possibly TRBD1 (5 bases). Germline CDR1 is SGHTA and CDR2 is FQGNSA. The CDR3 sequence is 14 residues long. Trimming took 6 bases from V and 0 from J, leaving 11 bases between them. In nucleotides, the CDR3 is TGTGCCAGCAGGGAAGTGACAGTGAACACTGAAGCTTTCTTT. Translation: CASREVTVNTEAFF.

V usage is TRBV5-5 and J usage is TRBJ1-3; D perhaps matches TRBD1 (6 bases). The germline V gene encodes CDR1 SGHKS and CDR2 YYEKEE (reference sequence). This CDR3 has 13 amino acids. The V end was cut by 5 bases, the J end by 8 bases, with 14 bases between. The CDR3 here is CASRTAGADTIYF. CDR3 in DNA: TGTGCCAGCAGGACCGCGGGGGCGGACACCATATATTTT.

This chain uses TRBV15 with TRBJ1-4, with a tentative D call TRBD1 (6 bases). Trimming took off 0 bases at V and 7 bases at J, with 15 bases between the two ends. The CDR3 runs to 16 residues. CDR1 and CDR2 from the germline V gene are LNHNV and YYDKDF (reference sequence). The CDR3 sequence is CATSRDPGGAGEKLFF. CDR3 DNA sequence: TGTGCCACCAGCAGAGATCCGGGGGGCGCAGGTGAAAAACTGTTTTTT.

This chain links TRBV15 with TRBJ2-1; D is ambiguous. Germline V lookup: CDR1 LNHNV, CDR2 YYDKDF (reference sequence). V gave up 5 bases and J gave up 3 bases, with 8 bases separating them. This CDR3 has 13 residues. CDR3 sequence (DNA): TGTGCCACCAGCGAAGGGCGCTACAATGAGCAGTTCTTC. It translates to CATSEGRYNEQFF.

In DNA, the CDR3 is TGTGCCAGCATGAAGGGGGCCCTTATCCAGTACTTC. Amino acid sequence: CASMKGALIQYF. The chain carries TRBV6-1 and TRBJ2-5; 7 bases fit TRBD1. V lost 7 bases to trimming and J lost 10 bases; unmatched junction nucleotides: 9. CDR1 and CDR2 (germline): MNHNS, SASEGT. The CDR3 is 12 amino acids.

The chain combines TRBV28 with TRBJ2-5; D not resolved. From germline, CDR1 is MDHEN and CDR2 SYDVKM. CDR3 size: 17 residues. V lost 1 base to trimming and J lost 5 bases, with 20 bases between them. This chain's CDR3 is CASSLFVSAPLGETQYF. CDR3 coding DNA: TGTGCCAGCAGTTTATTCGTTTCGGCTCCCCTCGGGGAGACCCAGTACTTC.

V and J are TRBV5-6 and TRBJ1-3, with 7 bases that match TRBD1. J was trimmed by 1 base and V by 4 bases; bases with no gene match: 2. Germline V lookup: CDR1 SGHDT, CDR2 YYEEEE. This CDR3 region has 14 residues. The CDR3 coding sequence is TGTGCCAGCAGCCAGGGACAGTCTGGAAACACCATATATTTT. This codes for CASSQGQSGNTIYF.

CDR3 region: CASSLRAGGPETQYF. The DNA of the CDR3 is TGTGCCAGCAGCTTAAGAGCGGGGGGGCCCGAGACCCAGTACTTC. The J gene is TRBJ2-5, the V gene TRBV7-9; TRBD2 agrees at 10 bases. CDR3 size: 15 residues. The V and J ends lost 2 bases and 5 bases, in that order; junction bases with no gene match: 5. Germline V gene lookup returns CDR1 SEHNR and CDR2 FQNEAQ (reference sequence).